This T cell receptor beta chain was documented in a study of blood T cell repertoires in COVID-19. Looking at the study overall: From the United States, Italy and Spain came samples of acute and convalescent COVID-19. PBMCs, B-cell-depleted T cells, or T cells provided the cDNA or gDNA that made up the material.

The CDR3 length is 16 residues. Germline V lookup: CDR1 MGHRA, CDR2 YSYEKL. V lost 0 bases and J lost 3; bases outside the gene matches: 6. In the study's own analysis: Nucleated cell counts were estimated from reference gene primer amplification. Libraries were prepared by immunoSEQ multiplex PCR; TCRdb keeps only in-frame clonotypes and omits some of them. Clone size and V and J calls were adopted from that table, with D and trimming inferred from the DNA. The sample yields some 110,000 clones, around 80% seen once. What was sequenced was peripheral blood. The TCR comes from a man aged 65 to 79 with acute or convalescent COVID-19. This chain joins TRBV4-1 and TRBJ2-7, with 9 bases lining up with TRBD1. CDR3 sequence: CASSQDTGQGFYEQYF. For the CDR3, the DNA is TGCGCCAGCAGCCAAGATACGGGACAGGGTTTCTACGAGCAGTACTTC.